The rows below give T cell receptor beta chains drawn from one sample of a study of T cell repertoires in chronic hepatitis B. Method: immunoSEQ multiplex PCR; TCRdb's copy keeps in-frame clones and lacks some. The sample holds approximately 72 clones. Sequenced: HBV core (core195) epitope-specific CD8+ T cells from PBMCs. These receptors came from a human donor with chronic hepatitis B virus infection. Both conserved end residues are part of each CDR3. A D gene is named only where the DNA matches it firmly. Clone size is stated in some rows and not others, as once, few, many or a class when expanded.

len,j_gene,v_gene,d_gene,abundance,CDR3aa,CDR3nt
14,TRBJ2-7,TRBV28,NA,NA,CASSFPDNDYEQYF,TGTGCCAGCAGTTTCCCCGACAATGACTACGAGCAGTACTTC
14,TRBJ1-5,TRBV27,NA,few,CASKTRGAGQPQHF,TGTGCCAGCAAAACGAGGGGGGCGGGACAGCCCCAGCATTTT
15,TRBJ2-3,TRBV13,TRBD1,NA,CASSSIQGSTDTQYF,TGTGCCAGCAGCTCCATACAGGGGAGCACAGATACGCAGTATTTT
14,TRBJ2-1,TRBV6-1,NA,few,CASSEQGTYNEQFF,TGTGCCAGCAGTGAACAGGGCACCTACAATGAGCAGTTCTTC
17,TRBJ2-1,TRBV2,TRBD1,NA,CASSEEVGTGYYNEQFF,TGTGCCAGCAGTGAAGAGGTCGGGACAGGCTACTACAATGAGCAGTTCTTC
15,TRBJ2-1,TRBV6-1,TRBD1,NA,CASSEGTGESNEQFF,TGTGCCAGCAGTGAAGGGACAGGCGAGAGTAATGAGCAGTTCTTC
17,TRBJ2-1,TRBV19,TRBD2,once,CASRPWGSGDSYNEQFF,TGTGCCAGTAGGCCCTGGGGTAGCGGGGATTCCTACAATGAGCAGTTCTTC
14,TRBJ2-1,TRBV10-2,NA,few,CASSEREKYNEQFF,TGCGCCAGCAGTGAGCGGGAGAAGTACAATGAGCAGTTCTTC
18,TRBJ2-6,TRBV7-7,NA,NA,CASSWNDNATKSGQRPDF,TGTGCCAGCAGCTGGAATGATAATGCCACAAAGTCGGGCCAACGTCCTGATTTC
15,TRBJ2-3,TRBV6-4,TRBD2,NA,CASSVTSGSTDTQYF,TGTGCCAGCAGTGTGACTAGCGGGAGCACAGATACGCAGTATTTT
16,TRBJ1-4,TRBV4-2,TRBD1,NA,CASSQDSGTGSEKLFF,TGTGCCAGCAGCCAAGATAGTGGGACAGGGAGCGAAAAACTGTTTTTT
17,TRBJ2-3,TRBV5-7,NA,few,CASMNVCVSTSTDTQYF,TGTGCCAGCATGAATGTGTGTGTGTCTACGTCGACAGATACGCAGTATTTT
13,TRBJ2-5,TRBV10-1,TRBD2,NA,CAHRGGPRETQYF,TGCGCCCACCGGGGGGGGCCGAGGGAGACCCAGTACTTC
15,TRBJ1-3,TRBV27,TRBD1,NA,CASSSLGQGRNTIYF,TGTGCCAGCAGTTCCCTCGGACAGGGAAGAAACACCATATATTTT
15,TRBJ2-1,TRBV27,TRBD2,NA,CASSLVGGPYNEQFF,TGTGCCAGCAGTTTAGTGGGAGGGCCCTACAATGAGCAGTTCTTC
13,TRBJ1-6,TRBV6-1,NA,NA,CASSDRENSPLHF,TGTGCCAGCAGTGACAGGGAAAATTCACCCCTCCACTTT
15,TRBJ2-5,TRBV13,TRBD2,NA,CASSSGLAGEETQYF,TGTGCCAGCAGCTCGGGACTAGCGGGAGAAGAGACCCAGTACTTC
16,TRBJ2-3,TRBV6-1,NA,NA,CASSEIGGGYTDTQYF,TGTGCCAGCAGTGAAATCGGGGGAGGATACACAGATACGCAGTATTTT
15,TRBJ2-7,TRBV4-3,TRBD1,NA,CASSQIRDRAHEQYF,TGCGCCAGCAGCCAAATCCGGGACAGGGCCCACGAGCAGTACTTC
14,TRBJ2-1,TRBV6-4,TRBD2,NA,CASAGTSGSDEQFF,TGTGCCAGCGCCGGGACTAGCGGGAGTGATGAGCAGTTCTTC
12,TRBJ1-3,TRBV5-7,NA,NA,CASSLAENTIYF,TGTGCCAGCAGCTTGGCTGAAAACACCATATATTTT
15,TRBJ1-1,TRBV6-1,NA,NA,CASSLEPDGSAEAFF,TGTGCCAGCAGTTTAGAACCGGACGGGTCCGCTGAAGCTTTCTTT
19,TRBJ1-1,TRBV29-1,NA,NA,CSVADAGAVTRGADTEAFF,TGCAGCGTTGCGGACGCGGGGGCCGTTACCAGGGGCGCCGACACTGAAGCTTTCTTT
15,TRBJ2-5,TRBV21-1,NA,NA,CASSKKLKRGETQYF,TGTGCCAGCAGCAAAAAGCTCAAACGGGGAGAGACCCAGTACTTC
15,TRBJ2-6,TRBV6-1,NA,few,CASSEAQGGANVLTF,TGTGCCAGCAGTGAAGCACAGGGTGGGGCCAACGTCCTGACTTTC
13,TRBJ2-1,TRBV6-4,NA,once,CASSSSSYNEQFF,TGTGCCAGCAGTTCTAGCTCCTACAATGAGCAGTTCTTC
17,TRBJ2-5,TRBV2,NA,NA,CASSDGRRIIVDETQYF,TGTGCCAGCAGTGATGGACGGAGGATCATCGTCGACGAGACCCAGTACTTC